These 15 T cell receptor beta chains were all obtained from the same sample, sequenced in a study of T cell responses to AZD1222 COVID-19 vaccine. Repertoires were generated with immunoSEQ multiplex PCR, while TCRdb's copy carries only in-frame clones and drops some. Of about 150,000 clones in the sample, around 90% were seen once. Sequences were derived from peripheral blood, sampled 28 days after the second AZD1222 dose. The receptors originated from an adult who received the AZD1222 COVID-19 vaccine.

The chain is built from TRBV4-1 and TRBJ1-1; D is ambiguous. The V gene's germline CDR1 is MGHRA and CDR2 YSYEKL. The CDR3 extends over 14 amino acids. The V end lost 0 bases, the J end lost 3 bases, and 8 bases lay between the germline ends. CDR3 sequence reads: CASSQERAHTEAFF. In nucleotides, the CDR3 is TGCGCCAGCAGCCAAGAGAGAGCCCACACTGAAGCTTTCTTT.

This clone was counted once. The sample carries other DNA sequences with the same CDR3. This rearrangement joins TRBV27 to TRBJ2-7; D is unclear. Trimming took off 4 bases at V and 0 bases at J, with 7 bases between the two ends. This CDR3 is built from 13 residues. Germline values: CDR1 MNHEY, CDR2 SMNVEV (reference sequence). The chain's CDR3 is CASSWGSSYEQYF. The CDR3 region has the DNA TGTGCCAGCAGTTGGGGTAGCTCCTACGAGCAGTACTTC.

The V call is TRBV10-1, the J call TRBJ2-7; 9 positions agree with TRBD2. Germline CDR1 reads WNHNN; CDR2 reads SYGVQD (reference sequence). The CDR3 consists of 15 residues. V gave up 0 bases and J gave up 4 bases; unmatched junction bases: 4. As DNA, the CDR3 is TGCGCCAGCAGTGAGTCTAGCGGGAGTGTGTACGAGCAGTACTTC. Protein product: CASSESSGSVYEQYF.

The chain links TRBV7-9 to TRBJ2-7; tentative D call: TRBD2 (6 bases). Germline CDR1 is SEHNR and CDR2 is FQNEAQ (reference sequence). This CDR3 is built from 15 residues. The ends were cut back, 5 bases at V and 0 bases at J, with 14 bases in the middle. DNA for the CDR3: TGTGCCAGCAGCGGCCGGGGGTTTAACTCCTACGAGCAGTACTTC. Translated, it gives CASSGRGFNSYEQYF.

The table lists this clone with a count of one. V and J are TRBV25-1 and TRBJ2-7; no definite D call. Germline V gene lookup returns CDR1 MGHDK and CDR2 SYGVNS. Trimming stripped 0 bases from V and 2 bases from J, with 20 bases between. The CDR3 has 18 residues. The CDR3 is CASSEYRTPHYRTYEQYF. The CDR3 DNA reads TGTGCCAGCAGTGAATATCGGACCCCACACTATAGAACCTACGAGCAGTACTTC.

The rearrangement joins TRBV19 to TRBJ1-2; 10 bases are a match to TRBD1. Germline loops: CDR1 LNHDA, CDR2 SQIVND (reference sequence). The trim removed 8 bases at V and 2 bases at J, leaving 14 bases unmatched. This CDR3 region has 17 residues. CDR3 DNA sequence: TGTGCCAGTTCAGTGACCGGGACAGGGGTTTTAAACTATGGCTACACCTTC. Protein sequence: CASSVTGTGVLNYGYTF.

V is TRBV7-8 and J is TRBJ1-1; possible D gene TRBD1, 5 bases. The CDR3 totals 15 residues. Germline V CDR1 and CDR2: SGHVS, FQNEAQ. Trimming shortened V by 4 bases and J by 5 bases, and 17 bases separated the two germline ends. The CDR3 loop reads CASSSRRGGRTEAFF. CDR3 nucleotides: TGTGCCAGCAGCTCGCGTCGGGGGGGTAGGACTGAAGCTTTCTTT.

The chain combines TRBV6-5 with TRBJ2-1; 8 bases agree with TRBD2. Germline CDR1 reads MNHEY; CDR2 reads SVGAGI. Unmatched junction bases numbered 7, after V lost 6 bases and J lost 3 bases. This CDR3 is 15 amino acids long. The CDR3 region has the DNA TGTGCCAGCAGGGCCGGCGGGAGGTTCTACAATGAGCAGTTCTTC. Its protein is CASRAGGRFYNEQFF.

CDR3 nucleotide sequence: TGCGCCAGCAGCCAAGATCACGACAGTCGTAATTCACCCCTCCACTTT. As protein: CASSQDHDSRNSPLHF. The V call is TRBV4-1, the J call TRBJ1-6; D may be TRBD1 (5 bases). The germline V and J ends were trimmed by 0 bases and 6 bases, with 12 bases remaining between them. This CDR3 spans 16 amino acids. Germline CDR1 reads MGHRA; CDR2 reads YSYEKL.

The V and J genes are TRBV29-1 and TRBJ2-7; D might be TRBD2 (5 bases). The CDR3 length is 13 residues. With 6 bases removed from V and 2 bases from J, the gap between germline ends came to 14 bases. Looked up from germline, CDR1 is SQVTM and CDR2 is ANQGSEA. The CDR3 here is CSVVKRSPYEQYF. The CDR3 DNA sequence: TGCAGCGTCGTAAAGCGGAGTCCCTACGAGCAGTACTTC.

V and J are TRBV5-1 and TRBJ2-2; TRBD1 is a possible D gene (6 bases). V was shortened by 5 bases and J by 2 bases, with 16 bases between the two germline ends. Germline-derived CDR1 and CDR2 are SGHRS and YFSETQ. The CDR3 length is 16 residues. The CDR3 DNA is TGCGCCAGCAGGTCAGGGGTCCTCCTCAACACCGGGGAGCTGTTTTTT. Amino acids: CASRSGVLLNTGELFF. Looking up the rest from reference TRBV5-1 and TRBJ2-2 gives the full variable domain: KAGVTQTPRYLIKTRGQQVTLSCSPISGHRSVSWYQQTPGQGLQFLFEYFSETQRNKGNFPGRFSGRQFSNSRSEMNVSTLELGDSALYLCASRSGVLLNTGELFFGEGSRLTVL.

The chain links TRBV5-1 to TRBJ1-1; TRBD1 might be the D (5 bases). CDR3 size: 14 residues. Germline loops: CDR1 SGHRS, CDR2 YFSETQ. V was pared by 4 bases and J by 2 bases, with 12 bases between. The CDR3, as DNA: TGCGCCAGCAGCCCCCTCGACAGAAACACTGAAGCTTTCTTT. Its protein is CASSPLDRNTEAFF. Looking up the rest from reference TRBV5-1 and TRBJ1-1 gives the full variable domain: KAGVTQTPRYLIKTRGQQVTLSCSPISGHRSVSWYQQTPGQGLQFLFEYFSETQRNKGNFPGRFSGRQFSNSRSEMNVSTLELGDSALYLCASSPLDRNTEAFFGQGTRLTVV.

In this sample, this clone turned up a few times. The chain recombines TRBV30 with TRBJ2-1, with 9 bases that match TRBD2. The CDR3 runs 14 residues. CDR1 and CDR2 (germline): GTSNPN, SVGIG (reference sequence). The trim removed 5 bases at V and 5 bases at J, leaving 7 bases unmatched. The CDR3 bases are TGTGCCTGGTCACTAGCGGGCATGGACAATGAGCAGTTCTTC. Translating it yields CAWSLAGMDNEQFF.

The rearrangement uses TRBV7-2 and TRBJ1-5; D is undetermined. CDR1 SGHTA and CDR2 FQGNSA come from the germline V gene. Trimming shortened V by 1 base and J by 0 bases, and 13 bases separated the two germline ends. CDR3 size: 17 residues. DNA for the CDR3: TGTGCCAGCAGCTTAGAGGGCCAGTTGTATAGCAATCAGCCCCAGCATTTT. This translates into CASSLEGQLYSNQPQHF.

The genes are TRBV18 and TRBJ2-7; 7 nucleotides line up with TRBD1. Trimming removed 3 bases from V and 7 bases from J; junction bases left unmatched: 15. CDR3 length equals 16 residues. Germline CDR1 reads KGHSH; CDR2 reads LQKENI. This CDR3 reads CASSPLGRGLMREQYF. The DNA for the CDR3 is TGTGCCAGCTCACCCCTAGGAAGGGGGCTTATGCGGGAGCAGTACTTC.